The rows below give T cell receptor beta chains drawn from one sample of a study of blood T cell repertoires in COVID-19. Assay: immunoSEQ multiplex PCR; the TCRdb copy retains only in-frame clones and omits some. The sample has roughly 97,000 clones; 75% to 90% are singletons. Sequenced: peripheral blood. The source of these receptors is a man aged 45-65 years with acute or convalescent COVID-19. The CDR3 runs from the conserved cysteine through the conserved F or W. D genes are given only for firm matches. Not every row has a clone size; where given, it reads once, few, many or a size class.

CDR3 DNA,CDR3 protein,clone size,D gene,J gene,CDR3 length,V gene
TGCGCCAGCAGCTCGCCGACACAGGGCCACGAGCAGTACTTC,CASSSPTQGHEQYF,.,.,TRBJ2-7,14,TRBV5-1
TGTGCCACCAGTGACCCCGGGAAACCTACAGATACGCAGTATTTT,CATSDPGKPTDTQYF,.,.,TRBJ2-3,15,TRBV24-1
TGTGCCAGCTCCCCCCGGGATATCAATCAGCCCCAGCATTTT,CASSPRDINQPQHF,.,.,TRBJ1-5,14,TRBV18
TGTGCCAGCAGCTTAAAAGCTAGCGGAGGCAGACCTGGGGAGCAGTACTTC,CASSLKASGGRPGEQYF,.,TRBD2,TRBJ2-7,17,TRBV13
TGTGCCACCAGTGAAGCTGACAGCTACGAGCAGTACTTC,CATSEADSYEQYF,.,.,TRBJ2-7,13,TRBV24-1
TGTGCCTGGAGCGAGGCGGTTGAAGCTTTCTTT,CAWSEAVEAFF,.,.,TRBJ1-1,11,TRBV30
TGTGCCAGTAGTATATCAGGACTAGCCATTACTGAGCAGTTCTTC,CASSISGLAITEQFF,.,TRBD2,TRBJ2-1,15,TRBV19
TGTGCCAGCAGCCAGGGACTATACGAGCAGTACTTC,CASSQGLYEQYF,.,TRBD2,TRBJ2-7,12,TRBV6-6
TGTGCCAGCAGTTACTACGGGACAGGGTCGGCCTATGGCTACACCTTC,CASSYYGTGSAYGYTF,few,TRBD1,TRBJ1-2,16,TRBV6-5
TGCGCCAGCAGCAGGGGGACTAGCGGACAAGAGACCCAGTACTTC,CASSRGTSGQETQYF,.,TRBD2,TRBJ2-5,15,TRBV5-1
TGTGCCAGCAGTTTATTGGCCACAGGGGCCCCCGGTGGCTACACCTTC,CASSLLATGAPGGYTF,.,TRBD1,TRBJ1-2,16,TRBV27
TGTGCCAGCAGCCCCTTATTACAGGGGGCAGGCACTGAAGCTTTCTTT,CASSPLLQGAGTEAFF,.,TRBD1,TRBJ1-1,16,TRBV7-9
TGTGCCAGCAGTTTAGGTGCTAGCGGGCCGACAGATACGCAGTATTTT,CASSLGASGPTDTQYF,.,TRBD2,TRBJ2-3,16,TRBV28
TGTGCCAGCACCGTGCGGACAGGGTTCACAGATACGCAGTATTTT,CASTVRTGFTDTQYF,.,TRBD1,TRBJ2-3,15,TRBV2
TGTGCCAGCACCACAGGGGGAGCAACTAATGAAAAACTGTTTTTT,CASTTGGATNEKLFF,few,TRBD1,TRBJ1-4,15,TRBV2
TGCGCCAGCAGCGGGGGGACTAGCGGTTACAATGAGCAGTTCTTC,CASSGGTSGYNEQFF,.,TRBD2,TRBJ2-1,15,TRBV5-1
TGTGCCAGCAGCTTGGCGCCACTAGCGGGAGGGGGCTACGAGCAGTACTTC,CASSLAPLAGGGYEQYF,.,TRBD2,TRBJ2-7,17,TRBV5-4
TGTGCCAGCAGTTACTACAGGGTTGGCTACACCTTC,CASSYYRVGYTF,once,.,TRBJ1-2,12,TRBV6-2/TRBV6-3
TGTGCCAGCAGCTTGGGGGGGGGTAGCAATCAGCCCCAGCATTTT,CASSLGGGSNQPQHF,.,.,TRBJ1-5,15,TRBV7-2
TGTGCCTGGATTGGGGACAGGGGCTACGAGCAGTACTTC,CAWIGDRGYEQYF,.,TRBD1,TRBJ2-7,13,TRBV30
TGTGCCAGCAGCTTGTGGGCTAGCGGGATACAAGAGACCCAGTACTTC,CASSLWASGIQETQYF,.,TRBD2,TRBJ2-5,16,TRBV7-8
TGTGCCAGTAGTACCCGACTAGTTCACACCGGGGAGCTGTTTTTT,CASSTRLVHTGELFF,.,.,TRBJ2-2,15,TRBV19
TGTGCCAGCAGCTTCATCGCGGGAGAGGCCTACAATGAGCAGTTCTTC,CASSFIAGEAYNEQFF,once,TRBD2,TRBJ2-1,16,TRBV7-8
TGTGCCAGCAGCCCTCCTGACATTTCGGATACGCAGTATTTT,CASSPPDISDTQYF,.,.,TRBJ2-3,14,TRBV28
TGTGCCAGCAGTTTATCGGGTCTGGGTGAAGCTTTCTTT,CASSLSGLGEAFF,.,.,TRBJ1-1,13,TRBV28
TGTGCCAGCAGCCGGGACAGCGGAGCAGATACGCAGTATTTT,CASSRDSGADTQYF,medium-sized,TRBD1,TRBJ2-3,14,TRBV3-1/TRBV3-2
TGTGCCATCAGTGAGTCGATTCCCGGCTACGAGCAGTACTTC,CAISESIPGYEQYF,.,.,TRBJ2-7,14,TRBV10-3
TGTGCCAGCAGTGAAATTCCACTCCAGTCCGGGACAGTAGGTTATAATTCACCCCTCCACTTT,CASSEIPLQSGTVGYNSPLHF,.,TRBD1,TRBJ1-6,21,TRBV2
TGTGCCAGCAGCCGGGACAGGGTCATCAATGAGCAGTTCTTC,CASSRDRVINEQFF,.,TRBD1,TRBJ2-1,14,TRBV6-2/TRBV6-3
TGTGCCAGCAGGAAAACAGCCACCGGGGAGCTGTTTTTT,CASRKTATGELFF,.,.,TRBJ2-2,13,TRBV7-9
TGTGCCAGTTCCTCTGATACTAGCGCAGATACGCAGTATTTT,CASSSDTSADTQYF,once,TRBD2,TRBJ2-3,14,TRBV2
TGTGCCAGCAGTGAAGTCAGGGAAGCTTTCTTT,CASSEVREAFF,.,.,TRBJ1-1,11,TRBV2
TGTGCCAGCAGCTTACTAGCGGTGGCGGAGCAGTACTTC,CASSLLAVAEQYF,once,TRBD2,TRBJ2-7,13,TRBV5-8
TGTGCCAGTAGTATAACGGGAGGGGATGGAGAGACCCAGTACTTC,CASSITGGDGETQYF,.,TRBD2,TRBJ2-5,15,TRBV19
TGTGCCAGCAGCACACCCCGGACAGGGACATACAATGAGCAGTTCTTC,CASSTPRTGTYNEQFF,.,TRBD1,TRBJ2-1,16,TRBV11-1
TGTGCCACCAGTGCCCAGGGGGATAATTCACCCCTCCACTTT,CATSAQGDNSPLHF,.,TRBD1,TRBJ1-6,14,TRBV24-1
TGTGCCAGCAGATTATCGGGGGTCAGGGGGCAGAACACTGAAGCTTTCTTT,CASRLSGVRGQNTEAFF,.,TRBD1,TRBJ1-1,17,TRBV2
TGTGCCACCCCGGGACAGACGAGGGATGGGGGCTACACCTTC,CATPGQTRDGGYTF,.,TRBD1,TRBJ1-2,14,TRBV19
TGTGCCAGCAGCTTGGTGGCCTCCGTCACCGGGGAGCTGTTTTTT,CASSLVASVTGELFF,.,.,TRBJ2-2,15,TRBV5-8
TGTGCAAGTCGCTTAGCGACAGGGGTAGATACGCAGTATTTT,CASRLATGVDTQYF,.,.,TRBJ2-3,14,TRBV12-2
TGTGCCAGCTCCACTTTACTAGCGGGAGTTGACGAGCAGTACTTC,CASSTLLAGVDEQYF,few,TRBD2,TRBJ2-7,15,TRBV2
TGTGCCAGCAGCCCTAATCTTAGCGCCAGAGATACGCAGTATTTT,CASSPNLSARDTQYF,.,.,TRBJ2-3,15,TRBV27
TGTGCCAGCAGTTTATGGAGCCAAGGAGGGGGCAGGGGGTCCACTGAAGCTTTCTTT,CASSLWSQGGGRGSTEAFF,.,TRBD1,TRBJ1-1,19,TRBV27
TGTGCCACCAGCGCCGATAGTGGGAGGGGATACGAGCAGTACTTC,CATSADSGRGYEQYF,once,TRBD2,TRBJ2-7,15,TRBV15
TGTGCCAGCAGCAGGGACGGGACACCATATAATTCACCCCTCCACTTT,CASSRDGTPYNSPLHF,.,.,TRBJ1-6,16,TRBV5-6
TGCAGCGTCCGCACCACTTCGATTAGCGGGAGCACAGATACGCAGTATTTT,CSVRTTSISGSTDTQYF,.,TRBD2,TRBJ2-3,17,TRBV29-1